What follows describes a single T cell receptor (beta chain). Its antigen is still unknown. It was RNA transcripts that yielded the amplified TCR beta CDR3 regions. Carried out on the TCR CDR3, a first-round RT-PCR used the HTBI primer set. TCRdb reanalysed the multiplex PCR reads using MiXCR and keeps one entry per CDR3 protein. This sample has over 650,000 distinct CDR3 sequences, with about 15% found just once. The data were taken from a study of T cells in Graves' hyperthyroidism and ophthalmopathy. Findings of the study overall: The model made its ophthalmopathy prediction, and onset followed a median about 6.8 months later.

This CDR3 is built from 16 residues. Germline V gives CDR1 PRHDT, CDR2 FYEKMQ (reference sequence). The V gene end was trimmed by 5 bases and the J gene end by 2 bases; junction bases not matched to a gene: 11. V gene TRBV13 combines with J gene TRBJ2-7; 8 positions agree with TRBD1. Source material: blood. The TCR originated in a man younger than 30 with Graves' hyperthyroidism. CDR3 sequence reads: CASSDRGTGIPYEQYF. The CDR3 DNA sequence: TGTGCCAGCAGCGACCGTGGGACAGGAATCCCCTACGAGCAGTACTTC.